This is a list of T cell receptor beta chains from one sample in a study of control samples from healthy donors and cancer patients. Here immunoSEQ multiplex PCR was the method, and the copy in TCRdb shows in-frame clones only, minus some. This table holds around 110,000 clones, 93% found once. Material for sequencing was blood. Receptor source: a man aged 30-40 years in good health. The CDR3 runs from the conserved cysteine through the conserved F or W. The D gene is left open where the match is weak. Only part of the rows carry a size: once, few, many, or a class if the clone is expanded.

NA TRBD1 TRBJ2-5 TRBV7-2 CASSLRGTGGYQETQYF TGTGCCAGCAGCTTACGTGGGACAGGGGGGTACCAAGAGACCCAGTACTTC
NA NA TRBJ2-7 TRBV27 CASTPLGARYEQYF TGTGCCAGCACCCCATTAGGGGCCCGCTACGAGCAGTACTTC
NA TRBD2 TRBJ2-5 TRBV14 CASSQRLAVQETQYF TGTGCCAGCAGCCAACGACTAGCGGTACAAGAGACCCAGTACTTC
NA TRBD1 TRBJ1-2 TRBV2 CAGTVFGQGSRGYTF TGTGCCGGCACAGTGTTCGGACAGGGAAGTAGAGGCTACACCTTC
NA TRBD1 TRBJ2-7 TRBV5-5 CASSRDRDRAREQYF TGTGCCAGCAGCCGGGACCGGGACAGAGCTCGAGAGCAGTACTTC
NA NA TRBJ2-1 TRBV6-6 CASAPRVAYNEQFF TGTGCCAGCGCCCCTAGGGTGGCCTACAATGAGCAGTTCTTC
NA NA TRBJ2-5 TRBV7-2 CASSPPWAQETQYF TGTGCCAGCAGCCCCCCGTGGGCCCAAGAGACCCAGTACTTC
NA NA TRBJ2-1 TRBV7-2 CASSLVGDSYNEQFF TGTGCCAGCAGCTTAGTGGGGGACTCCTACAATGAGCAGTTCTTC
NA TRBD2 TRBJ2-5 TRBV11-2 CASSPSGVKETQYF TGTGCCAGCAGCCCTAGCGGGGTAAAAGAGACCCAGTACTTC
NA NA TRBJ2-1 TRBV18 CASSLRDYNEQFF TGTGCCAGCTCACTACGGGACTACAATGAGCAGTTCTTC
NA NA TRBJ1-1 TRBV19 CASSLGFTEAFF TGTGCCAGTAGCCTGGGGTTCACTGAAGCTTTCTTT
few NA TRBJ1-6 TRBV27 CASSLSYSSDSPLHF TGTGCCAGCAGTTTATCGTACAGCTCGGATTCACCCCTCCACTTT
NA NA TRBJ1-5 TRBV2 CASSGIGDQPQHF TGTGCCAGCAGTGGGATCGGGGATCAGCCCCAGCATTTT
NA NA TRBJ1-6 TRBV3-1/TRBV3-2 CASRPQGLGSPLHF TGTGCCAGCAGACCCCAGGGGCTTGGTTCACCCCTCCACTTT
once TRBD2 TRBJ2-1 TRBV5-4 CASSSGGNIHRQFF TGTGCCAGCAGCTCGGGGGGGAATATCCATCGGCAGTTCTTC
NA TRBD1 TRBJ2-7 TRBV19 CASSARTGLALGRYEQYF TGTGCCAGTAGTGCCCGGACAGGCCTCGCCCTAGGGCGCTACGAGCAGTACTTC
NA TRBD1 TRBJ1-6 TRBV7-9 CASSVSSGTGDSPLHF TGTGCCAGCAGCGTGTCCTCCGGGACAGGGGATTCACCCCTCCACTTT
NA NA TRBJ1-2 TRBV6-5 CASSYGGEGPGGYTF TGTGCCAGCAGTTACGGGGGGGAGGGACCAGGAGGCTACACCTTC
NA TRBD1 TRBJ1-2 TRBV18 CASSPTGILLYTF TGTGCCAGCTCACCGACAGGGATTTTGCTCTACACCTTC
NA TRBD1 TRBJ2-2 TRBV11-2 CASSPRPGTGEGTGELFF TGTGCCAGCAGCCCACGTCCCGGGACAGGGGAAGGCACCGGGGAGCTGTTTTTT
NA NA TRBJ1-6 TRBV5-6 CASSLDAFSYNSPLHF TGTGCCAGCAGCTTGGATGCCTTCTCCTATAATTCACCCCTCCACTTT
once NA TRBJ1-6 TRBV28 CASSPPGIGHNSPLHF TGTGCCAGCAGTCCCCCCGGGATAGGACATAATTCACCCCTCCACTTT
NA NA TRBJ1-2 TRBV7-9 CATRVPEDYGYTF TGTGCCACCCGCGTCCCGGAAGACTATGGCTACACCTTC
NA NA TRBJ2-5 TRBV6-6 CASSWGRRETQYF TGTGCCAGCAGTTGGGGCCGAAGGGAGACCCAGTACTTC
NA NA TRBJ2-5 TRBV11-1 CASSLRVETQYF TGTGCCAGCAGCTTAAGGGTCGAGACCCAGTACTTC
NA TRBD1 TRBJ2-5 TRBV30 CAWSGPGQVKGPGKRTQYF TGTGCCTGGAGCGGACCCGGACAGGTTAAGGGTCCGGGAAAGAGGACCCAGTACTTC
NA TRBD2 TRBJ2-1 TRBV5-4 CASSPEVAGGPAEPYNEQFF TGTGCCAGCAGCCCTGAAGTAGCGGGGGGTCCAGCGGAGCCCTACAATGAGCAGTTCTTC
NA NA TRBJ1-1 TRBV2 CASSVGLVLDTEAFF TGTGCCAGCAGTGTAGGGCTCGTTTTGGACACTGAAGCTTTCTTT
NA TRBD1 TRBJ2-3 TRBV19 CASRQGGTDTQYF TGTGCCAGTAGACAGGGGGGAACAGATACGCAGTATTTT
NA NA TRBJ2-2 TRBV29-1 CSVEIWENTGELFF TGCAGCGTTGAAATTTGGGAGAACACCGGGGAGCTGTTTTTT
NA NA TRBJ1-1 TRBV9 CASSVDGVMNTEAFF TGTGCCAGCAGCGTCGACGGGGTCATGAACACTGAAGCTTTCTTT
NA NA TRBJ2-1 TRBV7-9 CASTAPTSPYNEQFF TGTGCCAGCACCGCCCCAACTAGCCCTTACAATGAGCAGTTCTTC
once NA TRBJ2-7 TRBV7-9 CASSPMGSYEQYF TGTGCCAGCAGCCCCATGGGGTCCTACGAGCAGTACTTC
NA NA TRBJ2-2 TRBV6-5 CASRWRGVTGELFF TGTGCCAGCAGATGGAGGGGAGTAACCGGGGAGCTGTTTTTT
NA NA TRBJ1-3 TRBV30 CAWSVRAGLGGNTIYF TGTGCCTGGAGTGTACGGGCAGGCCTAGGGGGAAACACCATATATTTT
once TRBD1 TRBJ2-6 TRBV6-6 CASSRQGTGANVLTF TGTGCCAGCAGTCGACAGGGAACTGGGGCCAACGTCCTGACTTTC
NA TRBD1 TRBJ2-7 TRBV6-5 CASTFWQDRVYEQYF TGTGCCAGCACCTTCTGGCAGGACAGGGTTTACGAGCAGTACTTC
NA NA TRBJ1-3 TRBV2 CASTFVSGNTIYF TGTGCCAGCACTTTCGTAAGTGGGAACACCATATATTTT
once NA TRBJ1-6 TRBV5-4 CASSFGPSFLHF TGTGCCAGCAGCTTCGGTCCTTCTTTTCTCCACTTT
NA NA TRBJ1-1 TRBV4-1 CASTSDRRMNTEAFF TGCGCCAGCACCTCGGACAGAAGGATGAACACTGAAGCTTTCTTT
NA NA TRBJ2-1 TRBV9 CASSADWGGSSYNEQFF TGTGCCAGCAGCGCCGATTGGGGGGGCAGCTCCTACAATGAGCAGTTCTTC
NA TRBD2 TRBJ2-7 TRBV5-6 CASSWGRGGATYEQYF TGTGCCAGCAGCTGGGGAAGGGGAGGGGCGACCTACGAGCAGTACTTC
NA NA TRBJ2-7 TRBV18 CASSPGTGDEQYF TGTGCCAGCTCACCCGGGACGGGCGATGAGCAGTACTTC
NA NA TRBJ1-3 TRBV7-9 CASQGSSGNTIYF TGTGCTTCGCAGGGAAGCTCTGGAAACACCATATATTTT
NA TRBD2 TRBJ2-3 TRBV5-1 CASSLGGGSTDTQYF TGCGCCAGCAGCTTGGGCGGGGGAAGCACAGATACGCAGTATTTT
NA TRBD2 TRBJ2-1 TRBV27 CASSLPRGGDNEQFF TGTGCCAGCAGTTTACCGCGGGGAGGGGACAATGAGCAGTTCTTC